The 9 T cell receptor beta chains in this list originate from one sample, sequenced in a study of shared clonotypes between healthy human individuals. The method was immunoSEQ multiplex PCR; TCRdb's version includes in-frame clones alone and lacks a portion of them. The table records about half a million clones, 78% of them present only once. Sequenced: PBMCs. These receptors all come from a woman between 35 and 50 years old in good health. Some clones in this sample may be carry-over from other donors' samples.

The V gene is TRBV15, the J gene TRBJ2-7, with 11 bases identical to TRBD2. This CDR3 spans 16 amino acids. Germline assignment: CDR1 LNHNV and CDR2 YYDKDF (reference sequence). The V segment lost 3 bases and the J segment 3 bases; nucleotides outside the gene matches: 7. CDR3 bases: TGTGCCACCAGCAGGGACACCGGGACTAGCGGCTACGAGCAGTACTTC. It codes for CATSRDTGTSGYEQYF.

This rearrangement joins TRBV5-1 to TRBJ1-1; D not certain. The germline CDR1 and CDR2 sequences are SGHRS and YFSETQ. The ends were cut back, 0 bases at V and 8 bases at J, with 8 bases in the middle. The CDR3 extends over 12 amino acids. The CDR3 reads CASSLVAGEAFF. The DNA of the CDR3 is TGCGCCAGCAGCTTGGTTGCCGGGGAAGCTTTCTTT.

The chain couples TRBV15 to TRBJ2-1, with 12 bases matching TRBD2. Germline CDR1 is LNHNV and CDR2 is YYDKDF (reference sequence). Unmatched junction bases numbered 1, after V lost 4 bases and J lost 0 bases. The CDR3 extends over 16 amino acids. CDR3 in amino acids: CATSILAGGSYNEQFF. The CDR3, as DNA: TGTGCCACCAGCATACTAGCGGGAGGCTCCTACAATGAGCAGTTCTTC. Drawing the rest from reference TRBV15 and TRBJ2-1, the complete variable domain is DAMVIQNPRYQVTQFGKPVTLSCSQTLNHNVMYWYQQKSSQAPKLLFHYYDKDFNNEADTPDNFQSRRPNTSFCFLDIRSPGLGDTAMYLCATSILAGGSYNEQFFGPGTRLTVL.

The V gene is TRBV7-3, the J gene TRBJ1-1; no reliable D call. The CDR3 has 15 residues. Trimming removed 8 bases at V and 0 bases at J, with 16 bases between. The germline CDR1 and CDR2 sequences are SGHTA and FQGTGA. CDR3 sequence reads: CASSLVPAVNTEAFF. The CDR3, as DNA: TGTGCCAGCTCCCTAGTCCCAGCGGTGAACACTGAAGCTTTCTTT.

V usage is TRBV29-1 and J usage is TRBJ1-2; D uncertain. Per germline, CDR1 SQVTM and CDR2 ANQGSEA. The CDR3 is made up of 11 amino acids. Trimming cost V 7 bases and J 1 base, with 7 bases left between them. CDR3 amino acids: CSANNNYGYTF. CDR3 DNA: TGCAGCGCCAACAATAACTATGGCTACACCTTC.

On this clone itself: Other DNA variants within this sample encode the same CDR3. The V call is TRBV6-6, the J call TRBJ2-2; D gene unclear. Trimming left V 0 bases short and J 3 bases short, with 5 bases between. CDR3 size: 14 residues. Germline assignment: CDR1 MNHNY and CDR2 SVGAGI (reference sequence). The CDR3 here is CASSYSRDTGELFF. Written as DNA, the CDR3 is TGTGCCAGCAGTTACTCTCGAGACACCGGGGAGCTGTTTTTT.

A few counts support this clone. J is TRBJ2-3 and V is TRBV6-5; D perhaps matches TRBD2 (6 bases). Germline lookup yields CDR1 MNHEY and CDR2 SVGAGI. There are 16 residues in the CDR3. Trimming cost V 0 bases and J 2 bases, with 12 bases left between them. The DNA for the CDR3 is TGTGCCAGCAGTTACTCGATGAGCGGGTACACAGATACGCAGTATTTT. As protein: CASSYSMSGYTDTQYF.

The chain carries TRBV7-6 and TRBJ2-7; 8 nucleotides match TRBD2. Germline V gene data show CDR1 as SGHVS and CDR2 as FNYEAQ. CDR3 size: 14 residues. The trim removed 2 bases at V and 5 bases at J, leaving 5 bases unmatched. CDR3 in DNA: TGTGCCAGCAGCTTAATACGGGAGGGGAACGAGCAGTACTTC. Translating gives CASSLIREGNEQYF.

For this clone: In the same sample, other DNA sequences code for this CDR3. The V call is TRBV11-3, the J call TRBJ2-1; no definite D call. This CDR3 has 11 amino acids. Trimming removed 1 base from V and 10 bases from J, with 5 bases in between. In germline, CDR1 is SGHNT, CDR2 YENEEA. The CDR3 DNA sequence: TGTGCCAGCAGCTTAGGTGGGGAGCAGTTCTTC. This sequence encodes CASSLGGEQFF.